This TCR beta chain was sequenced in a study of blood T cell repertoires in COVID-19 (dated by TCRdb to between 2020 and 2021). Broadly, across the study: Samples covering the acute and convalescent phases of COVID-19 were provided by collaborators in the United States, Italy and Spain. The prospective study material was composed of cDNA or gDNA derived from T cells, B-cell-depleted T cells, or PBMCs. Deeply sampled blood TCRbeta repertoires from subjects exposed to, actively infected with, or recovered from COVID-19 were included in the dataset. The repertoires were released in a freely available public database intended as a resource for research on the immune response to SARS-CoV-2. The samples were drawn from two sources: the first 160 participants of the ongoing ImmuneRACE study, and 1,200 or so subjects contributed by 6 global collaborators. The sample metadata nearly always contained a de-identified subject ID, COVID-19 status, age in years and sex. HLA class I and class II types, where available, came from metadata supplied by the sample provider rather than from assay-based typing.

Participants in the prospective study were aged about 18 to 90 years, lived in under 30 United States geographic areas, and enrolled through a virtual design. Cohort assignment in the prospective study relied on participant-reported clinical history from a screening survey and a study questionnaire. In the prospective study, whole blood, serum and a nasopharyngeal or oropharyngeal swab were collected from each participant by mobile phlebotomists. Prospective study participants could optionally give additional blood draws and questionnaires over a roughly 2-month period. Before DNA extraction, prospective study blood samples were shipped either frozen or at room temperature. Overall study outcomes, separate from this receptor: The quantity of clinical and demographic metadata differed by source and by participant and was supplied without curation.

TCRbeta CDR3 regions were amplified from genomic DNA using the immunoSEQ Assay, a bias-controlled multiplex PCR. Per the authors' processing: Nucleated cell counts per sample were estimated from amplification of reference gene primers within the assay. Sequence reads were collapsed and filtered to measure the absolute abundance of every unique TCRbeta CDR3 rearrangement. For each sample, productive Simpson clonality was calculated as the square root of Simpson's diversity index across productive rearrangements. In TCRdb, the immuneACCESS table is reduced to in-frame sequences with V and J assigned. These tables do not hold every clone; where another copy was compared, an unresolved V gene accounts for under half, and the others remain unexplained. V and J calls and clone size are as listed in that table; D and trimming were resolved from the DNA. Counted in this sample were about 240,000 clones; about 91% of them appeared once. The ten most abundant clones make up 2% to 3% of the sample.

Note on this clone: Its antigen is not yet known. No base qualities exist here, and no much larger clone lies one base off it.

The source of this sequence is a woman younger than 45 with acute COVID-19. The sample consisted of PBMCs or T cells enriched from blood (not recorded which).

The DNA sequence is TGCGCCAGCAGCCAAGATCGCGGACAGGGCGTGTTACTGTTTTTT. It translates to CASSQDRGQGVLLFF. Here the chain combines TRBV4-3 and TRBJ1-4, and TRBD1 matches 8 of the central bases. Germline trimming: 0 bases from V, 13 bases from J; junction bases outside gene matches: 10. CDR1 and CDR2 are drawn from the germline V gene: LGHNA, YSLEER. Counted from cysteine to phenylalanine, this CDR3 has 15 amino acids. Only the CDR3 portion is preserved as DNA: 45 bases, with reading frame beginning at the first base.